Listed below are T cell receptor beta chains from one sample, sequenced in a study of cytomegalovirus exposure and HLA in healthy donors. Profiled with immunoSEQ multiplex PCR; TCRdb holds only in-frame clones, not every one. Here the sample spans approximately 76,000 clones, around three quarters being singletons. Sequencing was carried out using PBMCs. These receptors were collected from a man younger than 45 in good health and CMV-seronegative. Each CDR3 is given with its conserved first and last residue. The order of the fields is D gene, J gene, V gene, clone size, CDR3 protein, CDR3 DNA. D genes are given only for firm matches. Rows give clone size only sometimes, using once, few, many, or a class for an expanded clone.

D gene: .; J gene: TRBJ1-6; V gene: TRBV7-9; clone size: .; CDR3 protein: CASSLGVGDSPLHF; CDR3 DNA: TGTGCCAGCAGCTTAGGTGTCGGGGATTCACCCCTCCACTTT
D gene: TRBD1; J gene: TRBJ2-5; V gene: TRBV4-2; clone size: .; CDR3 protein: CASSPRDRGGRQETQYF; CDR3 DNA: TGTGCCAGCAGCCCCCGGGACAGGGGTGGACGTCAAGAGACCCAGTACTTC
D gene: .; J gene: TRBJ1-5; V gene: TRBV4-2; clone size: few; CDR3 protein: CASSRGGGESNQPQHF; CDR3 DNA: TGTGCCAGCAGCAGGGGAGGGGGGGAGAGCAATCAGCCCCAGCATTTT
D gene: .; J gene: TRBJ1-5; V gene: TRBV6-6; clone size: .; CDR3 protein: CASSYSGGGSQPQHF; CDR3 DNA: TGTGCCAGCAGTTACTCGGGGGGGGGAAGTCAGCCCCAGCATTTT
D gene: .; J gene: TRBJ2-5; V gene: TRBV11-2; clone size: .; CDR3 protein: CASRNTGWQETQYF; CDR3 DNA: TGTGCCAGCAGGAATACAGGGTGGCAAGAGACCCAGTACTTC
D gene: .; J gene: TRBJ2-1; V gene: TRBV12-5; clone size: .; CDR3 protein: CASGWGRSSYNEQFF; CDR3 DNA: TGTGCTAGTGGTTGGGGGCGTAGCTCCTACAATGAGCAGTTCTTC
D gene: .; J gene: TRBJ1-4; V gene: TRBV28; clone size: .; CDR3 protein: CASITAGVQDEKLFF; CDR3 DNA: TGTGCCAGCATCACTGCAGGGGTACAGGATGAAAAACTGTTTTTT
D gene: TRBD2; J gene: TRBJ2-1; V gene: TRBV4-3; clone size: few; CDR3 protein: CASSQDRSGGDPIF; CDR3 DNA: TGCGCCAGCAGCCAAGATCGCAGCGGGGGTGATCCCATCTTC
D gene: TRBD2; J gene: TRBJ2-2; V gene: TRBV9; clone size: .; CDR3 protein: CASSPLGRANTGELFF; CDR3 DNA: TGTGCCAGCAGCCCTTTAGGGAGGGCGAACACCGGGGAGCTGTTTTTT
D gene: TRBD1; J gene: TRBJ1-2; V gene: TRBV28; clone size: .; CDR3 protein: CASSLSNRGIGYTF; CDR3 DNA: TGTGCCAGCAGTTTATCGAACAGGGGTATAGGCTACACCTTC
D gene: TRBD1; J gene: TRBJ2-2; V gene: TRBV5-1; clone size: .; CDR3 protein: CASSSFAGTGGASGELFF; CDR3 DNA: TGCGCCAGCAGCTCATTTGCCGGGACAGGGGGCGCTTCCGGGGAGCTGTTTTTT
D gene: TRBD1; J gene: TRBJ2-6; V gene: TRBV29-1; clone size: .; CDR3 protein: CSVGDRLPYSGANVLTF; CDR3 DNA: TGCAGCGTGGGGGACAGGTTACCTTACTCTGGGGCCAACGTCCTGACTTTC
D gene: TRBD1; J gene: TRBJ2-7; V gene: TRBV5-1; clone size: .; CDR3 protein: CASSSTGGIIYEQYF; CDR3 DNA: TGCGCCAGCAGCTCGACAGGGGGGATAATCTACGAGCAGTACTTC
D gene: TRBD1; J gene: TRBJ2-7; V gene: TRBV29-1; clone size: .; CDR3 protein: CSVTGTATYEQYF; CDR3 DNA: TGCAGCGTTACCGGGACAGCGACCTACGAGCAGTACTTC
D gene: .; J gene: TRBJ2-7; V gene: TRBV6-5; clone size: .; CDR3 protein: CASSGSYEQYF; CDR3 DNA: TGTGCCAGCAGTGGGAGCTACGAGCAGTACTTC
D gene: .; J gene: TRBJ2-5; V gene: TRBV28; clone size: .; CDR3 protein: CASSHSPTQYF; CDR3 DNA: TGTGCCAGCAGTCATAGTCCCACGCAGTACTTC
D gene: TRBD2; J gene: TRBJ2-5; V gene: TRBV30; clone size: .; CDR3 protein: CGTSGREQETQYF; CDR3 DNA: TGTGGCACTAGCGGTCGCGAACAAGAGACCCAGTACTTC
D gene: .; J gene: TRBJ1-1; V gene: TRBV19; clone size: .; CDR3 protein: CASSMATEAFF; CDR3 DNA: TGTGCCAGTAGTATGGCCACTGAAGCTTTCTTT
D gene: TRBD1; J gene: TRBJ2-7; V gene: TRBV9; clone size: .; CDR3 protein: CASSTTGTAYEQYF; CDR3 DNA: TGTGCCAGCAGCACCACCGGGACAGCTTACGAGCAGTACTTC
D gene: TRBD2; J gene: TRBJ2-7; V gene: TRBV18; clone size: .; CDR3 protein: CASSRPGLAGRDEQYF; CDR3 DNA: TGTGCCAGCTCACGTCCGGGACTAGCGGGAAGAGACGAGCAGTACTTC
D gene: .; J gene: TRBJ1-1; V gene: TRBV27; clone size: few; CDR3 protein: CASSLYGDTEAFF; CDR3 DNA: TGTGCCAGCAGTTTATACGGGGACACTGAAGCTTTCTTT
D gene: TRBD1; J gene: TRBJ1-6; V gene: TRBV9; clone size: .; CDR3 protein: CASSAQGVGSPLHF; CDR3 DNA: TGTGCCAGCAGCGCCCAGGGGGTAGGGTCACCCCTCCACTTT
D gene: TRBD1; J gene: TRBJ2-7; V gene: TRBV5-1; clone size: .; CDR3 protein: CASSSGTGGYNEQYF; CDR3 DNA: TGCGCCAGCAGCTCCGGGACAGGGGGCTATAACGAGCAGTACTTC
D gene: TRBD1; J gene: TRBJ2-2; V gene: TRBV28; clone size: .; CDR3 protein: CASSLTGQGSGELFF; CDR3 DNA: TGTGCCAGCAGTTTAACGGGACAGGGGTCCGGGGAGCTGTTTTTT
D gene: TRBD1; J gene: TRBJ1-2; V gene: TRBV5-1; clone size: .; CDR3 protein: CASSTGTEGSYTF; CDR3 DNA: TGCGCCAGCAGCACAGGGACAGAAGGATCCTACACCTTC
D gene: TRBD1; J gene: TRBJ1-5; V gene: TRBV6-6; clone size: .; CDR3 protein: CASRSTTGYDQPQHF; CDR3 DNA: TGTGCCAGCAGATCGACGACAGGGTATGATCAGCCCCAGCATTTT
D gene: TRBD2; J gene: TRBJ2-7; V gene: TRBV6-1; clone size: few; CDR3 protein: CASHRGDYYEQYF; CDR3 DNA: TGTGCCAGTCACCGGGGGGACTACTACGAGCAGTACTTC
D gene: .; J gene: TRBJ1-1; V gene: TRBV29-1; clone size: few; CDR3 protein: CGGRSPTEAFF; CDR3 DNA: TGCGGTGGGAGGAGTCCCACTGAAGCTTTCTTT
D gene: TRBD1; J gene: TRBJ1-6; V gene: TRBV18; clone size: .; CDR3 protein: CASSDRGRNNSPLHF; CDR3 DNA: TGTGCCAGCTCAGACAGGGGGCGCAACAATTCACCCCTCCACTTT
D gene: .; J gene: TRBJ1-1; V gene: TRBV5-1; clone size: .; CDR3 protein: CASTPTGSPNTEAFF; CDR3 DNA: TGCGCCAGCACCCCGACAGGTTCCCCGAACACTGAAGCTTTCTTT
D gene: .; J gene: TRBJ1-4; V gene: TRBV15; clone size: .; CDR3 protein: CATSRDPRSTNEKLFF; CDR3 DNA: TGTGCCACCAGCAGAGATCCTCGGTCAACTAATGAAAAACTGTTTTTT
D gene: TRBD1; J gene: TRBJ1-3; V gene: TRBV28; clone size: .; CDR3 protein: CASTIRWVGGADLGNTIYF; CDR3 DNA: TGTGCCAGCACCATTAGATGGGTAGGGGGCGCGGACCTTGGAAACACCATATATTTT
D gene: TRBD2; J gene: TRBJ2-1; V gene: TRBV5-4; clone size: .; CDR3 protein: CASSLGLAGGLGNEQFF; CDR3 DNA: TGTGCCAGCAGCTTGGGACTAGCGGGAGGTTTGGGAAATGAGCAGTTCTTC
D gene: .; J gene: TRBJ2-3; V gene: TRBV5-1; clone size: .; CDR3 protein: CASSLWGPDTQYF; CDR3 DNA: TGCGCCAGCAGCTTGTGGGGCCCAGATACGCAGTATTTT
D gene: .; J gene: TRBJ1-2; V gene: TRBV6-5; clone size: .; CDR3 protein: CASSPDSRYGYTF; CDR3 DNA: TGTGCCAGCAGTCCCGACAGCCGCTATGGCTACACCTTC
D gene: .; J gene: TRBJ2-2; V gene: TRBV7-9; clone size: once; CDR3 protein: CASSLVTGGELFF; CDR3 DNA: TGTGCCAGCAGCTTAGTAACGGGCGGGGAGCTGTTTTTT
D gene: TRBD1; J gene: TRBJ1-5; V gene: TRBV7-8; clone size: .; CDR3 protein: CASSLGGTVNQPQHF; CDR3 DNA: TGTGCCAGCAGCTTAGGCGGGACAGTCAATCAGCCCCAGCATTTT
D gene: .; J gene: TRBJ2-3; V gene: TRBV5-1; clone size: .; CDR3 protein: CASSLEGIGGSDTQYF; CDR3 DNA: TGCGCCAGCAGCTTAGAGGGAATCGGCGGTTCAGATACGCAGTATTTT
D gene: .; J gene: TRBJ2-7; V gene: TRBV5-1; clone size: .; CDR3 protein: CASTSLNYEQYF; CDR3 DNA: TGCGCCAGCACCAGTCTCAACTACGAGCAGTACTTC
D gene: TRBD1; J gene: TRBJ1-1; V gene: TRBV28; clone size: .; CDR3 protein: CASSLGGGPTEAFF; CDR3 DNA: TGTGCCAGCAGTTTAGGAGGGGGCCCCACTGAAGCTTTCTTT
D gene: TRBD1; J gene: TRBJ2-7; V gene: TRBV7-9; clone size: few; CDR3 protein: CASSPKATGGFNEQYF; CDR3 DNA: TGTGCCAGCAGCCCTAAGGCAACAGGGGGCTTTAACGAGCAGTACTTC
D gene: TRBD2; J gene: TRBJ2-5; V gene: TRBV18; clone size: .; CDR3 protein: CASSPGLAEQETQYF; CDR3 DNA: TGTGCCAGCTCACCAGGACTAGCAGAACAAGAGACCCAGTACTTC
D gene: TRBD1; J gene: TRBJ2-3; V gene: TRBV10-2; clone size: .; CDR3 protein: CAITQGEDTQYF; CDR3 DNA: TGCGCCATAACCCAGGGGGAAGATACGCAGTATTTT
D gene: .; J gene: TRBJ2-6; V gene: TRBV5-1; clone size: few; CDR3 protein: CASSLGRAGANVLTF; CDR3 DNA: TGCGCCAGCAGCTTGGGCCGGGCTGGGGCCAACGTCCTGACTTTC
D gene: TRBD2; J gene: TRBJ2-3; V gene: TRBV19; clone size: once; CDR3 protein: CASSLAGASDTQYF; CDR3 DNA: TGTGCCAGTAGTTTAGCGGGAGCTTCAGATACGCAGTATTTT
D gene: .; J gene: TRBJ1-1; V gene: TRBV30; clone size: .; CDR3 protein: CAWSVGRRLVATEAFF; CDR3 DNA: TGTGCCTGGAGTGTAGGGCGGAGGTTGGTAGCGACTGAAGCTTTCTTT
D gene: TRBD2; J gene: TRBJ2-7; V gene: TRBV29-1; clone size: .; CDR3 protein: CSVHQAAGGEQYF; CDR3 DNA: TGCAGCGTTCACCAGGCTGCGGGGGGTGAGCAGTACTTC
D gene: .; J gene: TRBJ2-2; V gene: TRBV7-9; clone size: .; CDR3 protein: CASSRRQSTGELFF; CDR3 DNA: TGTGCCAGCAGCCGGAGACAGTCCACCGGGGAGCTGTTTTTT
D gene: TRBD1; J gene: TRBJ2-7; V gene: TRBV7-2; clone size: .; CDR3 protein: CASSLRRTEGTGRNEQYF; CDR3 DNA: TGTGCCAGCAGCTTACGCCGAACTGAAGGGACAGGGCGAAACGAGCAGTACTTC
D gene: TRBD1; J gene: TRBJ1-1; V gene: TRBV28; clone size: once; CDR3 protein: CASSPGTVGSTGNTEAFF; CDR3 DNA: TGTGCCAGCAGCCCCGGGACAGTCGGGTCCACGGGAAACACTGAAGCTTTCTTT
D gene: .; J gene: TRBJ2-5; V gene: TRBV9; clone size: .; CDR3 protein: CASSVGWGVRETQYF; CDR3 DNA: TGTGCCAGCAGCGTAGGGTGGGGGGTGAGGGAGACCCAGTACTTC
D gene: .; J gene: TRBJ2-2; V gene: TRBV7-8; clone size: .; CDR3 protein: CASSLRDVQMRGELFF; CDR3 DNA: TGTGCCAGCAGCCTCCGGGATGTACAGATGCGAGGGGAGCTGTTTTTT
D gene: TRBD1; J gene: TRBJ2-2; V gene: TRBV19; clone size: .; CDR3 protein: CASSIGVQGAAGELFF; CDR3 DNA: TGTGCCAGTAGTATAGGGGTACAGGGGGCGGCCGGGGAGCTGTTTTTT
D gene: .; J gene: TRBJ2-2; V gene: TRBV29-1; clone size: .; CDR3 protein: CSVGDTYTGELFF; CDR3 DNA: TGCAGCGTCGGGGACACCTACACCGGGGAGCTGTTTTTT
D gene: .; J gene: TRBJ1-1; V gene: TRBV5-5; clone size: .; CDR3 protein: CASSLFEVTEAFF; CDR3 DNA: TGTGCCAGCAGCTTGTTCGAGGTCACTGAAGCTTTCTTT
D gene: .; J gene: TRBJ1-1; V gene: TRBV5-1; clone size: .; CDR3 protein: CASSPAPRGSGAFF; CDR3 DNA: TGCGCCAGCAGCCCGGCCCCGAGAGGATCGGGGGCTTTCTTT
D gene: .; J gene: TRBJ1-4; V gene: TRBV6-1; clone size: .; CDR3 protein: CASSEIRSEKLFF; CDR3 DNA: TGTGCCAGCAGTGAGATTAGGAGCGAAAAACTGTTTTTT
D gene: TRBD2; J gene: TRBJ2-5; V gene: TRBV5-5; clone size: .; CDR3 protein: CASSLAGGGVETQYF; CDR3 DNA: TGTGCCAGCAGCTTGGCTGGCGGGGGGGTAGAGACCCAGTACTTC
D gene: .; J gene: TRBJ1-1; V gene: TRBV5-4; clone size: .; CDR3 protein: CASSLAAEYTEAFF; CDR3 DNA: TGTGCCAGCAGCTTGGCCGCAGAATACACTGAAGCTTTCTTT